This entry features one T cell receptor beta chain sequence. The data originate from a study of blood T cell repertoires in COVID-19. Study at large: Samples representing acute and convalescent COVID-19 were sourced from the United States, Italy and Spain. Sample material is recorded as cDNA or gDNA derived from T cells, B-cell-depleted T cells, or PBMCs.

Per the authors' pipeline: Reference gene primer amplification yielded estimated nucleated cell counts. Profiled with immunoSEQ multiplex PCR; TCRdb holds only in-frame clones, not every one. The V and J calls and the clone size are those of that table, but D and trimming were determined from the DNA. The repertoire holds approximately 130,000 clones, with approximately 92% as singletons. This CDR3 is 14 amino acids long. The germline V gene encodes CDR1 SGHRS and CDR2 YFSETQ. J lost 0 bases, V lost 4 bases, and 2 bases had no gene match. The chain links TRBV5-1 to TRBJ2-3; 7 bases match TRBD1. Source material: peripheral blood. The TCR sequence derives from a man aged 65 to 85 with active or convalescent COVID-19. CDR3 sequence reads: CASSPGQSTDTQYF. In DNA form, the CDR3 reads TGCGCCAGCAGCCCGGGACAGAGCACAGATACGCAGTATTTT.